This T cell receptor (beta chain) appears in the sequencing data of a study of cytomegalovirus exposure and HLA in healthy donors. The CDR3 consists of 14 residues. With 0 bases removed from V and 3 bases from J, the gap between germline ends came to 10 bases. Per germline, CDR1 SGHDT and CDR2 YYEEEE. As concerns this clone: Its cognate antigen is unknown.

Findings of the study overall: The authors listed around 150 TCR beta chains as cytomegalovirus-associated.

Use of 60 Vbeta and 13 Jbeta primers characterized the PCR. Clones were sequenced by immunoSEQ multiplex PCR, and TCRdb holds only the in-frame ones, with some missing. This sample yields 100,000 to 150,000 clones, of which 70% to 80% are seen a single time; about 2.6% belongs to the top ten. The sample was PBMCs. This clonotype was obtained from a human donor in good health. This rearrangement joins TRBV5-6 to TRBJ2-7, with D perhaps TRBD2 (5 bases). The CDR3 nucleotides read TGTGCCAGCAGCTTGGGCTCGGGGTACTACGAGCAGTACTTC. Amino acid sequence: CASSLGSGYYEQYF.